One and the same sample provided the 7 T cell receptor beta chains below, sequenced in a study of blood T cells in healthy people across ages. Next came a second PCR, run for about 7 to 12 cycles, which used a sample-barcoded 5' primer along with a J-beta primer mix. TCRdb ran MiXCR on the 5' RACE reads and lists one entry per CDR3 protein. The sample contains 800,000 or so distinct CDR3 sequences, roughly 25% of which appear only once. These data were also reused for a study on T cells of mothers and their children.

Sequencing input: blood. These receptors were taken from a boy aged 10-17 years in good health.

The V call is TRBV5-1, the J call TRBJ1-1; no definite D call. The CDR3 contains 14 residues. Trimming stripped 0 bases from V and 5 bases from J, with 11 bases between. Germline CDR1 is SGHRS and CDR2 is YFSETQ. Written as DNA, the CDR3 is TGCGCCAGCAGCTTGGAATTGGCAAGTACTGAAGCTTTCTTT. This gives the protein CASSLELASTEAFF.

The chain combines TRBV28 with TRBJ1-1; D gene ambiguous. With 5 bases removed from V and 10 bases from J, the gap between germline ends came to 11 bases. The CDR3 sequence is 11 residues long. CDR1 and CDR2 from the germline V gene are MDHEN and SYDVKM. CDR3 region: CASSQRIGAFF. In nucleotides, the CDR3 is TGTGCCAGCAGTCAGAGGATAGGAGCTTTCTTT.

The V call is TRBV5-1, the J call TRBJ2-5; D ambiguous. V was cut by 1 base and J by 7 bases, with 20 bases left in between. CDR3 size: 16 residues. Per germline, CDR1 SGHRS and CDR2 YFSETQ. The CDR3 nucleotides are TGCGCCAGCAGCTTGAAGAGTTTGTCTCCTGAAGCGACCCAGTACTTC. Protein product: CASSLKSLSPEATQYF.

The chain is built from TRBV20-1 and TRBJ1-4; D not resolved. The CDR3 consists of 14 residues. Trimming pared 0 bases from V and 7 bases from J, leaving 12 bases between. From germline, CDR1 is DFQATT and CDR2 SNEGSKA (reference sequence). The chain's CDR3 is CSARDLRRPEKLFF. As DNA, the CDR3 is TGCAGTGCTAGAGATCTCCGCAGACCTGAAAAACTGTTTTTT.

This clonotype was recorded only once. The J gene is TRBJ1-1, the V gene TRBV3-1; no clear D gene. Germline V gene data show CDR1 as LGHDT and CDR2 as YNNKEL (reference sequence). The CDR3 has 13 residues. V lost 1 base and J 5 bases, leaving 8 bases between the germline ends. The CDR3 sequence: CASSQVLWTEAFF. The CDR3 coding sequence is TGTGCCAGCAGCCAAGTTTTGTGGACTGAAGCTTTCTTT. Combining the CDR3 with reference TRBV3-1 and TRBJ1-1 gives the whole variable domain DTAVSQTPKYLVTQMGNDKSIKCEQNLGHDTMYWYKQDSKKFLKIMFSYNNKELIINETVPNRFSPKSPDKAHLNLHINSLELGDSAVYFCASSQVLWTEAFFGQGTRLTVV.

The chain recombines TRBV28 with TRBJ2-3, with TRBD2 matching over 10 bases. The length of the CDR3 is 16 residues. J gave up 2 bases and V 6 bases, and 8 bases lay outside the gene matches. Germline V gene sequence: CDR1 MDHEN, CDR2 SYDVKM. CDR3 DNA sequence: TGTGCCAGCAGCTGGGATAGCGGGGGGACCACAGATACGCAGTATTTT. Its translation is CASSWDSGGTTDTQYF.

The J gene is TRBJ2-1, the V gene TRBV12-5; 7 bases fit TRBD2. CDR1 and CDR2 from the germline V gene are LGHNT and FRNRAP. The CDR3 spans 15 residues. With 5 bases clipped from V and 0 bases from J, the junction kept 4 bases outside the gene matches. The CDR3 reads CASGPGTTSYNEQFF. DNA for the CDR3: TGTGCTAGTGGTCCTGGGACTACCTCCTACAATGAGCAGTTCTTC.